This entry features one T cell receptor beta chain sequence. Antigen: not known. Here immunoSEQ multiplex PCR was the method, and the copy in TCRdb shows in-frame clones only, minus some. The sample records about 180,000 clones, over 85% being singletons. This specimen belongs to a study of T cell responses to AZD1222 COVID-19 vaccine. Study-wide points: Among the donors, most were white British and more were female, and clonal diversity was possibly underestimated. Regions left unmutated in variants are reportedly the target of nearly half of spike-specific TCRs. The study found Spike-specific TCR breadth and depth rose after two AZD1222 doses. Spike-spanning, vaccine-associated CD4 TCRs were dominant at 160-218 and 743-854.

The germline V and J ends were trimmed by 0 bases and 2 bases, with 14 bases remaining between them. The CDR3 has 16 residues. Germline V gives CDR1 MNHEY, CDR2 SVGAGI. The source material was peripheral blood, sampled 28 days after the second dose of the MenACWY control vaccine. This chain joins TRBV6-5 and TRBJ2-7, with D possibly being TRBD2 (5 bases). This receptor was obtained from an adult who received the MenACWY meningococcal vaccine as a control. CDR3 in amino acids: CASSYSTRTRTYEQYF. CDR3 coding DNA: TGTGCCAGCAGTTACTCAACGAGGACTCGAACCTACGAGCAGTACTTC.